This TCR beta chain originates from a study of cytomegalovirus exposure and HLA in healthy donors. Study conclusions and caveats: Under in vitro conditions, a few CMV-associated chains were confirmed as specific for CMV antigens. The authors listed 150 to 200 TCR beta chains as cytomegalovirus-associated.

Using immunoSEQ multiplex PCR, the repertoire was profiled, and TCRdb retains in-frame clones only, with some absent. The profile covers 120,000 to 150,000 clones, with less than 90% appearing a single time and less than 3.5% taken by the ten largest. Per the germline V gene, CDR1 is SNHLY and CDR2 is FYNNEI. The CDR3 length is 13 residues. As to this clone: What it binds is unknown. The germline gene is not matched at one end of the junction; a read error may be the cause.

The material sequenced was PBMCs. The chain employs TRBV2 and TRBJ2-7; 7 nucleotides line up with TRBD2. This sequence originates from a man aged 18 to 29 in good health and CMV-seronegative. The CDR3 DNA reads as TGTGCCAGCGGCTACCAACCCCGGGACTACGGGGACTTC. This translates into CASGYQPRDYGDF.